These 4 T cell receptor beta chains were sequenced from one sample in a study of T cell clones after liver transplantation. The table came from immunoSEQ multiplex PCR; TCRdb's copy has only in-frame clones and leaves some out. The sample gives 20,000 to 25,000 clones, roughly 69% of which show up once; around 3% is in the top ten. The sequencing used CD4+ T cells from blood, collected before liver transplant. The source of these receptors is a human donor who received a liver transplant.

V is TRBV5-1 and J is TRBJ1-1; D may be TRBD1 (5 bases). Per the germline V gene, CDR1 is SGHRS and CDR2 is YFSETQ. CDR3 length: 14 residues. Trimming cost V 3 bases and J 1 base, with 10 bases left between them. The CDR3 coding sequence is TGCGCCAGCAGCTCCGGGGGAAAGAACACTGAAGCTTTCTTT. Translation: CASSSGGKNTEAFF.

This clone was detected only a few times. The chain uses TRBV19 and TRBJ1-1; 9 bases are a match to TRBD1. The germline gives CDR1 LNHDA, CDR2 SQIVND (reference sequence). Trimming took 0 bases from V and 4 from J; bases not matched to a gene: 15. This CDR3 has 19 amino acids. In DNA, the CDR3 is TGTGCCAGTAGTATAGAGCAGGCCACAACAGGGGGCATCGGCACTGAAGCTTTCTTT. It translates to CASSIEQATTGGIGTEAFF. Variable domain in full (rest from reference TRBV19 and TRBJ1-1): DGGITQSPKYLFRKEGQNVTLSCEQNLNHDAMYWYRQDPGQGLRLIYYSQIVNDFQKGDIAEGYSVSREKKESFPLTVTSAQKNPTAFYLCASSIEQATTGGIGTEAFFGQGTRLTVV.

The chain joins TRBV5-4 to TRBJ2-3; 9 positions match TRBD2. Germline CDR1 is SGHNT and CDR2 is YYREEE (reference sequence). The V and J ends lost 5 bases and 3 bases, in that order; junction bases with no gene match: 7. This CDR3 has 15 amino acids. Written as DNA, the CDR3 is TGTGCCAGCAGTCGTAGCGGGGGTGCTACAGATACGCAGTATTTT. It is translated as CASSRSGGATDTQYF.

The V and J genes are TRBV28 and TRBJ2-7; 9 nucleotides agree with TRBD1. J was trimmed by 3 bases and V by 3 bases; bases with no gene match: 3. The length of the CDR3 is 14 residues. Germline V CDR1 and CDR2: MDHEN, SYDVKM. The CDR3 coding sequence is TGTGCCAGCAGTTTCAGACAGGGGGTCTACGAGCAGTACTTC. The encoded protein is CASSFRQGVYEQYF.